These 9 T cell receptor beta chains share one sample of origin, sequenced in a study of post-analysis software for immune sequencing data. Each TCR beta cDNA library carried unique molecular identifiers. TCRdb fed the PCR reads into MiXCR, producing one record per CDR3 protein. The sample yields about 200,000 distinct CDR3 sequences, 29% seen once. No antigen is known for these receptors. Study-level findings and limits: Compared with controls, patients had more of about 5 TRBV segments, including TRBV5-6, TRBV5-1 and TRBV20-1.

Sequenced material: blood. These receptors were collected from a girl aged 2-17 years with multiple sclerosis.

Worth noting for this clonotype: A much larger clone sits a single nucleotide away, making a read error possible. V and J are TRBV7-8 and TRBJ2-3, with 9 bases aligning to TRBD2. Germline trimming cut 3 bases from V and 6 bases from J; bases unmatched to any gene: 10. This CDR3 spans 16 amino acids. The germline V gene encodes CDR1 SGHVS and CDR2 FQNEAQ. CDR3 nucleotides: TGTGCCAGCAGCTTCCAGACTAGCGGCTCGTGGGATACGCAGTATTTT. Its protein product is CASSFQTSGSWDTQYF.

This clonotype was counted many times. V gene TRBV12-3 or TRBV12-4 combines with J gene TRBJ1-2; D might be TRBD1 (6 bases). The CDR3 runs 12 residues. Trimming removed 5 bases from V and 5 bases from J, with 9 bases in between. CDR3: CASSPTGYGYTF. CDR3 coding DNA: TGTGCCAGCAGTCCCACAGGGTATGGCTACACCTTC.

This rearrangement joins TRBV5-1 to TRBJ1-1; 10 positions agree with TRBD1. Germline loops: CDR1 SGHRS, CDR2 YFSETQ. This CDR3 contains 14 residues. V lost 4 bases to trimming and J lost 11 bases; unmatched junction nucleotides: 11. The CDR3, as DNA: TGCGCCAGCAGCCCTAGGACAGGGGGGATAATCGCTTTCTTT. This translates into CASSPRTGGIIAFF.

In its sample, this clonotype was seen many times. V is TRBV5-1 and J is TRBJ2-3, with 9 bases lining up with TRBD1. The J segment lost 4 bases and the V segment lost 0 bases, leaving 3 bases of the junction unmatched. This CDR3 spans 15 amino acids. CDR1 is SGHRS and CDR2 is YFSETQ in the germline V gene. CDR3 residues: CASSLGDRDSDTQYF. The CDR3 DNA is TGCGCCAGCAGCTTGGGGGACAGGGATTCAGATACGCAGTATTTT.

V usage is TRBV10-3 and J usage is TRBJ2-1; the D gene is possibly TRBD1 (5 bases). V shed 3 bases and J shed 7 bases, with 16 bases lying between them. CDR3 length equals 15 residues. The germline V gene encodes CDR1 ENHRY and CDR2 SYGVKD. The CDR3 is CAISDSGPMGNEQFF. The DNA for the CDR3 is TGTGCCATCAGTGATTCAGGGCCTATGGGGAATGAGCAGTTCTTC.

A remark on this clonotype: A single base separates this from a much larger clone, so it may be a read error. The chain carries TRBV20-1 and TRBJ2-7; 9 nucleotides agree with TRBD1. The end of the DNA aligns better with TRBJ2-5, so the J call may be wrong. This CDR3 has 17 amino acids. Germline V gives CDR1 DFQATT, CDR2 SNEGSKA (reference sequence). The chain's CDR3 is CSALIGPGQGPAETQYF. CDR3 nucleotide sequence: TGCAGTGCTCTAATTGGGCCGGGACAGGGTCCTGCGGAGACCCAGTACTTC.

This clonotype was detected ten times or more. V usage is TRBV5-1 and J usage is TRBJ1-1; 7 bases match TRBD1. The V and J ends lost 2 bases and 4 bases, in that order; junction bases with no gene match: 2. CDR1 is SGHRS, CDR2 YFSETQ, per germline. The CDR3 is 13 residues long. Here the CDR3 DNA reads TGCGCCAGCAGCTTAACAGGGGCCACTGAAGCTTTCTTT. It yields the protein CASSLTGATEAFF.

The chain is built from TRBV5-1 and TRBJ2-7; possibly TRBD1 for D (5 bases). This CDR3 spans 14 amino acids. V lost 0 bases and J 0 bases, leaving 7 bases between the germline ends. CDR1 and CDR2 (germline): SGHRS, YFSETQ. The CDR3 sequence is CASSLEGLSYEQYF. CDR3 nucleotides: TGCGCCAGCAGCTTGGAGGGGCTCTCCTACGAGCAGTACTTC. The whole variable domain, filled in from reference TRBV5-1 and TRBJ2-7, reads KAGVTQTPRYLIKTRGQQVTLSCSPISGHRSVSWYQQTPGQGLQFLFEYFSETQRNKGNFPGRFSGRQFSNSRSEMNVSTLELGDSALYLCASSLEGLSYEQYFGPGTRLTVT.

This chain uses TRBV27 with TRBJ1-1; D is ambiguous. The CDR3 contains 15 residues. Per germline, CDR1 MNHEY and CDR2 SMNVEV (reference sequence). Deletions cut 3 bases from V and 4 bases from J, with 15 bases between. For the CDR3, the DNA is TGTGCCAGCAGTTTGAAGAGGGCTTTGGTCACTGAAGCTTTCTTT. This encodes CASSLKRALVTEAFF.